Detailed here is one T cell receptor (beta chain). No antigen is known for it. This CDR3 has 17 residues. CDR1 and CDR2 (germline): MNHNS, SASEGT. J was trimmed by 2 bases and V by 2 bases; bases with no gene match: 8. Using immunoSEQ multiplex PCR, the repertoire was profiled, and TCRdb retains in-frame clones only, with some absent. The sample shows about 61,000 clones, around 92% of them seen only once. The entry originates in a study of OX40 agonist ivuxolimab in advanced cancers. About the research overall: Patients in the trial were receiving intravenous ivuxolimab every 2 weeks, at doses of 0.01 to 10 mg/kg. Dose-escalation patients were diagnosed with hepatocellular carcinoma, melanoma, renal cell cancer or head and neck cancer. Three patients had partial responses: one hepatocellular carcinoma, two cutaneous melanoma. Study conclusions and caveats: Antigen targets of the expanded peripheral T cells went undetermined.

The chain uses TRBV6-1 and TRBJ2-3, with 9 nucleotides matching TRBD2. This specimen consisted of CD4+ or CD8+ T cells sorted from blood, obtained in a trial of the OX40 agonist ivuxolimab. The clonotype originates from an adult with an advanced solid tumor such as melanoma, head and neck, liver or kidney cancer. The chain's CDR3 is CASSEFSGSLLTDTQYF. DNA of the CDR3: TGTGCCAGCAGTGAATTTAGCGGGAGCCTTCTCACAGATACGCAGTATTTT.